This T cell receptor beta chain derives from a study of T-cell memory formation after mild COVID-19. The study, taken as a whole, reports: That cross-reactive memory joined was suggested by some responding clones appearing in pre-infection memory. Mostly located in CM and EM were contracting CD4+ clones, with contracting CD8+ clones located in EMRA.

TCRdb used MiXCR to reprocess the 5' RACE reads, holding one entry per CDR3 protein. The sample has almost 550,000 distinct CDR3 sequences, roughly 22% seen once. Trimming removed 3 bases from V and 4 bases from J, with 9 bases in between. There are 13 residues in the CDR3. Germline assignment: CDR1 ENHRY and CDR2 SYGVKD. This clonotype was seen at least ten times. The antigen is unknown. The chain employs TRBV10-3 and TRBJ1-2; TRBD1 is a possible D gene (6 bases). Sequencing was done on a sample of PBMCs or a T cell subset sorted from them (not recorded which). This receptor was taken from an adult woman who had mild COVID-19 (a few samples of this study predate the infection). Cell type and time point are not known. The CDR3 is CAISEQGVYGYTF. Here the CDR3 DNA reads TGTGCCATCAGTGAACAGGGAGTCTATGGCTACACCTTC.